The source of this T cell receptor beta chain is a study of blood T cell repertoires in COVID-19. Turning to the study itself: The United States, Italy and Spain provided the acute and convalescent COVID-19 samples.

Between the trimmed V and J ends, which lost 6 bases and 4 bases, there was a span of 16 bases. Per germline, CDR1 MNHEY and CDR2 SVGAGI. This CDR3 has 15 residues. Methods used by the authors: Reference gene primer amplification gave estimated nucleated cell counts. TCRdb's table, derived via immunoSEQ multiplex PCR, lists solely in-frame clones and lacks some. The V and J calls and clone size were taken over from that table, and D and trimming were inferred from the DNA. The sample contains tens of thousands of clones, roughly 85% of which appear only once. The chain has TRBV6-5 and TRBJ2-1; D possibly corresponds to TRBD2 (7 bases). Sequences were obtained from peripheral blood. This TCR derives from a human donor with acute or convalescent COVID-19. The donor label of this sample is uncertain. In DNA, the CDR3 is TGTGCCAGCAGAAGGGACGGGGGGCGGTACAATGAGCAGTTCTTC. It is translated as CASRRDGGRYNEQFF.